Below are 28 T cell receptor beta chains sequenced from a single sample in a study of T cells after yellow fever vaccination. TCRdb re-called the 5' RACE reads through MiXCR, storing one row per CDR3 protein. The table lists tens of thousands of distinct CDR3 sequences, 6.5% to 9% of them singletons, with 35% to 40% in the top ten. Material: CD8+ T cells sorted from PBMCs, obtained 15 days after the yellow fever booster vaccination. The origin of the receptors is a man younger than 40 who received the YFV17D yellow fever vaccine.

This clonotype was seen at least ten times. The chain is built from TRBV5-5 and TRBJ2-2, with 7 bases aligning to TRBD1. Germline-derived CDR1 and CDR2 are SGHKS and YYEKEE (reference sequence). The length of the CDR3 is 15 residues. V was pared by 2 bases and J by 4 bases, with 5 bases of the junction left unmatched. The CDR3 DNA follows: TGTGCCAGCAGCTTAGAGACAGGGTTCACCGGGGAGCTGTTTTTT. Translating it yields CASSLETGFTGELFF.

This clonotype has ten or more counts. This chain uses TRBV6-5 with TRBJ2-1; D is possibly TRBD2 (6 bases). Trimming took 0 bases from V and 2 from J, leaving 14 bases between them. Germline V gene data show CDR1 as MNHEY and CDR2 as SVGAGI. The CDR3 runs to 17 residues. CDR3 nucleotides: TGTGCCAGCAGTTACTCGTTGGTAGCGGCCACCTACAATGAGCAGTTCTTC. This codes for CASSYSLVAATYNEQFF.

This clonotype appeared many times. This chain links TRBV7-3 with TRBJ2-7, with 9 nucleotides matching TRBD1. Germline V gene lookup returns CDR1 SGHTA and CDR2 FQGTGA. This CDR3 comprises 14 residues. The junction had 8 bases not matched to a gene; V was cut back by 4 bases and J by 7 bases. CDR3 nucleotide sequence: TGTGCCAGCAGCTCTACAGGGGGCGCGGGGGAGCAGTACTTC. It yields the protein CASSSTGGAGEQYF.

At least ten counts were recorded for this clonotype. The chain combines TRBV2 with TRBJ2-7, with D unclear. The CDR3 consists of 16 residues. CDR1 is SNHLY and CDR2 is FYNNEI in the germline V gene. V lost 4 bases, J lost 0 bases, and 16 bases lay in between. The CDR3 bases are TGTGCCAGCAGTGTTCCATCCGGGCCCCACTCCTACGAGCAGTACTTC. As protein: CASSVPSGPHSYEQYF.

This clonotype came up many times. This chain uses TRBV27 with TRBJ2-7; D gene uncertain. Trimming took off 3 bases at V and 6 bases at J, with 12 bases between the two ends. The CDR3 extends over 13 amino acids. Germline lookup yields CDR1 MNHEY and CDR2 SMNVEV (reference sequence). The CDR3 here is CASSFYPGFEQYF. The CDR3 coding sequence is TGTGCCAGCAGTTTTTACCCAGGTTTCGAGCAGTACTTC.

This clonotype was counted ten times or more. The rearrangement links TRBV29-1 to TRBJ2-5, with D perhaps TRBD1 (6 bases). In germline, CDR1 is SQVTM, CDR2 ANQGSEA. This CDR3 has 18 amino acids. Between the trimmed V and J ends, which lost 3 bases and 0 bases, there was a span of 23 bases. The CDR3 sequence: CSVEETTGMISDQETQYF. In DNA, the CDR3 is TGCAGCGTTGAGGAAACAACAGGGATGATATCGGACCAAGAGACCCAGTACTTC. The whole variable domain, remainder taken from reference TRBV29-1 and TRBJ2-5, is SAVISQKPSRDICQRGTSLTIQCQVDSQVTMMFWYRQQPGQSLTLIATANQGSEATYESGFVIDKFPISRPNLTFSTLTVSNMSPEDSSIYLCSVEETTGMISDQETQYFGPGTRLLVL.

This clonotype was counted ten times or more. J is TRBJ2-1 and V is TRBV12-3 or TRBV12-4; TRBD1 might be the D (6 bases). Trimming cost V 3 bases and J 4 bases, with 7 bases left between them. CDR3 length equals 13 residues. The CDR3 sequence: CASSFGQYNEQFF. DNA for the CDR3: TGTGCCAGCAGTTTTGGACAGTACAATGAGCAGTTCTTC.

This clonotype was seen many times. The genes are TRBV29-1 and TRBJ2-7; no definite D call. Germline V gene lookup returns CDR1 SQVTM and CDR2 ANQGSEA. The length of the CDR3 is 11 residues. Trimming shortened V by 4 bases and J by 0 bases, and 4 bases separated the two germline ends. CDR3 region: CSVALSYEQYF. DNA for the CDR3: TGCAGCGTTGCCCTCTCCTACGAGCAGTACTTC.

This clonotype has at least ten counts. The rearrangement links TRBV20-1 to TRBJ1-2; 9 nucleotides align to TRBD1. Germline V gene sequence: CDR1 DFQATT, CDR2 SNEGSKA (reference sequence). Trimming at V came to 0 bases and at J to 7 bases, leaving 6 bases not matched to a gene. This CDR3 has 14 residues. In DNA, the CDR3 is TGCAGTGCTAGAGATCACCGGGACAGGGCTGGCTACACCTTC. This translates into CSARDHRDRAGYTF.

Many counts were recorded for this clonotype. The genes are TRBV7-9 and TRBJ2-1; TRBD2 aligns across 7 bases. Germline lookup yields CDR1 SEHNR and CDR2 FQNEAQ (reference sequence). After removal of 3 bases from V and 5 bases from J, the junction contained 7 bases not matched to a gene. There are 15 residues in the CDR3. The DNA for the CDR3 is TGTGCCAGCAGCTTCTTAGCGGGTAGTAACAATGAGCAGTTCTTC. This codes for CASSFLAGSNNEQFF. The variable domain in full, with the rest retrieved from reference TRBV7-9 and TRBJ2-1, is DTGVSQNPRHKITKRGQNVTFRCDPISEHNRLYWYRQTLGQGPEFLTYFQNEAQLEKSRLLSDRFSAERPKGSFSTLEIQRTEQGDSAMYLCASSFLAGSNNEQFFGPGTRLTVL.

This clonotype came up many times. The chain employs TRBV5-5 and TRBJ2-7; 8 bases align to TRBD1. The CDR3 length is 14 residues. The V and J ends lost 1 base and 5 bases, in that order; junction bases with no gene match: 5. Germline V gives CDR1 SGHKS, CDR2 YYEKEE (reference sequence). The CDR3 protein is CASSLSGGSNEQYF. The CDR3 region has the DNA TGTGCCAGCAGCTTGTCAGGGGGCTCTAACGAGCAGTACTTC.

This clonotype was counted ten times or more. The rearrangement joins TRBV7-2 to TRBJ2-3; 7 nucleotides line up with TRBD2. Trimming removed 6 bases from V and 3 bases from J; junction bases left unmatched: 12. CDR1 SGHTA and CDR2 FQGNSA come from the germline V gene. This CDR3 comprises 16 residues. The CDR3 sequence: CASRGSGGSLTDTQYF. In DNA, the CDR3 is TGTGCCAGCAGGGGGTCGGGCGGGAGCCTAACAGATACGCAGTATTTT.

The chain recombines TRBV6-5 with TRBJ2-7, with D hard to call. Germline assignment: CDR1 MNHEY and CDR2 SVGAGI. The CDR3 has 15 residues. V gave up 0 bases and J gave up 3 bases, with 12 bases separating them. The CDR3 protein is CASSYSNVGLYEQYF. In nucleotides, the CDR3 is TGTGCCAGCAGTTACTCGAATGTAGGTCTCTACGAGCAGTACTTC.

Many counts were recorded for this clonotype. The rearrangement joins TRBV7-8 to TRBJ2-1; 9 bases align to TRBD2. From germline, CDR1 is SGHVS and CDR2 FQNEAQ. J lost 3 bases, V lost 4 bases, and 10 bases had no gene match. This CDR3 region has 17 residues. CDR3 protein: CASSYTATSGGYNEQFF. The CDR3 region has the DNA TGTGCCAGCAGCTATACCGCGACTAGCGGAGGCTACAATGAGCAGTTCTTC.

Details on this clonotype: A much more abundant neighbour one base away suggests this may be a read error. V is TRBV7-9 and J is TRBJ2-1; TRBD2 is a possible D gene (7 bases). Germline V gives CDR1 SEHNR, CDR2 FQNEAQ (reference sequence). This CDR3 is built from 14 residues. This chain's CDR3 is CTSSYAGAENEQFF. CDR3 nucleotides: TGTACCAGCAGCTACGCGGGGGCGGAGAATGAGCAGTTCTTC.

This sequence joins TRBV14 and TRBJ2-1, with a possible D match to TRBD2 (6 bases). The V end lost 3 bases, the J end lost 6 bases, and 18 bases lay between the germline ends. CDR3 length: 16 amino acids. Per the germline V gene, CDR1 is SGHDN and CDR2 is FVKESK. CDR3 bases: TGTGCCAGCAGCCAGGATCGCGAGGCGGGATGCAATGAGCAGTTCTTC. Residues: CASSQDREAGCNEQFF.

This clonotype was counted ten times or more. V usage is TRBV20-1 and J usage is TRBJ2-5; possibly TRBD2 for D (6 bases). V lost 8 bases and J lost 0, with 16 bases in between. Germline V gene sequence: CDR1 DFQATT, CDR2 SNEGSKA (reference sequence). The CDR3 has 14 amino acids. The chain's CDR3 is CSLEGRRNQETQYF. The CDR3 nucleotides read TGCAGTCTGGAGGGAAGGAGGAACCAAGAGACCCAGTACTTC.

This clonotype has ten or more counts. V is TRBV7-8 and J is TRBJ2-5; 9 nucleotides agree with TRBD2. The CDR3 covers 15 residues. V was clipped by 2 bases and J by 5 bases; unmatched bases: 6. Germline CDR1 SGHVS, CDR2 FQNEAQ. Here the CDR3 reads CASSLISSGRETQYF. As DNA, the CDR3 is TGTGCCAGCAGCTTAATCTCCAGCGGGAGGGAGACCCAGTACTTC.

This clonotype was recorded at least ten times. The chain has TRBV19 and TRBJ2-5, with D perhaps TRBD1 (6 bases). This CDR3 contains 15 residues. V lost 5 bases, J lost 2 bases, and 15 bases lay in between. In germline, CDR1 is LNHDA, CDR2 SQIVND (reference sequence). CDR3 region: CASSFRGQLQETQYF. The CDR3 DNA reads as TGTGCCAGTAGTTTCCGAGGACAGTTACAAGAGACCCAGTACTTC.

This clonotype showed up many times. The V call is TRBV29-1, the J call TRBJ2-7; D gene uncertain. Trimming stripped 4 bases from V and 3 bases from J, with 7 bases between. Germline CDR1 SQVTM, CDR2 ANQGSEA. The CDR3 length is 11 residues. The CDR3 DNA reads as TGCAGCGTTGGAGACGGCTACGAGCAGTACTTC. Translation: CSVGDGYEQYF.

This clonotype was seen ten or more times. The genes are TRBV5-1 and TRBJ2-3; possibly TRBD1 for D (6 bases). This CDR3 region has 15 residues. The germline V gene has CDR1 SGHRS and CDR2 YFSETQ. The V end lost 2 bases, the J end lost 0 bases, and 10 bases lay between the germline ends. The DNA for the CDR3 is TGCGCCAGCAGCTTTTATCAGGGGAGCACAGATACGCAGTATTTT. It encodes CASSFYQGSTDTQYF. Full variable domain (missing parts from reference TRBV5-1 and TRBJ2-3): KAGVTQTPRYLIKTRGQQVTLSCSPISGHRSVSWYQQTPGQGLQFLFEYFSETQRNKGNFPGRFSGRQFSNSRSEMNVSTLELGDSALYLCASSFYQGSTDTQYFGPGTRLTVL.

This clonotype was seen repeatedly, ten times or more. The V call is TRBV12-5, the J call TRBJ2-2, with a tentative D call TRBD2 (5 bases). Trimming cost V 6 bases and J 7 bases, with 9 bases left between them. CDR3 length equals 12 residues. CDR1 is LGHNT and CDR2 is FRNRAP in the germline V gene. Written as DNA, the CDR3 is TGTGCTAGTGGCCCGGGGAGCGGGGAGCTGTTTTTT. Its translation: CASGPGSGELFF.

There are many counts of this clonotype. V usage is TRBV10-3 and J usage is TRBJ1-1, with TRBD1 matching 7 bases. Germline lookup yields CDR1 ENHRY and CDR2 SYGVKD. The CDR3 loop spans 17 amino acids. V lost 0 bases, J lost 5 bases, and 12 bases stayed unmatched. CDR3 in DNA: TGTGCCATCAGTGAGTCGTTGCGAGGGGGCAGGGGGACTGAAGCTTTCTTT. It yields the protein CAISESLRGGRGTEAFF.

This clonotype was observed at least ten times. CDR3 region: CAISESMEGEQETQYF. In nucleotides, the CDR3 is TGTGCCATCAGTGAGTCGATGGAAGGGGAGCAAGAGACCCAGTACTTC. The chain recombines TRBV10-3 with TRBJ2-5; D possibly uses TRBD1 or TRBD2 (5 bases each). Germline V gives CDR1 ENHRY, CDR2 SYGVKD. The CDR3 totals 16 residues. The germline V and J ends were trimmed by 0 bases and 2 bases, with 13 bases remaining between them.

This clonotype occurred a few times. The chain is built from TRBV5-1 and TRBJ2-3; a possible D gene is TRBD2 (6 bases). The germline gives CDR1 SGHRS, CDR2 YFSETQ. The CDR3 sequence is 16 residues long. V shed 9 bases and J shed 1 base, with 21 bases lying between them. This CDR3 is CATRFAWGLGTDTQYF. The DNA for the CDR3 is TGCGCCACCCGATTTGCTTGGGGACTTGGCACAGATACGCAGTATTTT.

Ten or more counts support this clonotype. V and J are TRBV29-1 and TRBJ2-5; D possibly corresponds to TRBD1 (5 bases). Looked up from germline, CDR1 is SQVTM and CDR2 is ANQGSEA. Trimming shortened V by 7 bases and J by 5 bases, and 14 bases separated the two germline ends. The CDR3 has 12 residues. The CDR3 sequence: CSGTQGWETQYF. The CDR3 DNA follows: TGCAGCGGCACTCAGGGTTGGGAGACCCAGTACTTC.

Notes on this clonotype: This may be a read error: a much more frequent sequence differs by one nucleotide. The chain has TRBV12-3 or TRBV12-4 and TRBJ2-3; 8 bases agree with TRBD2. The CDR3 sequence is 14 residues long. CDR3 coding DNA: TGTACCAGCAGTCGGGAGGGGAACACAGATACGCAGTATTTT. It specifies CTSSREGNTDTQYF.

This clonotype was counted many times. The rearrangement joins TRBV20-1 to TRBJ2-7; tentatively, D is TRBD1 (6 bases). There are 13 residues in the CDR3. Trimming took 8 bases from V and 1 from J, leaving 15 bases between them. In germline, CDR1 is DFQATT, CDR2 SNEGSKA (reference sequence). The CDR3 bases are TGCAGTATCCGGGACATGGGATCCTACGAGCAGTACTTC. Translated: CSIRDMGSYEQYF.